This TCR beta chain was captured by sequencing in a study of blood T cell repertoires in COVID-19. Study background: Acute-phase and convalescent COVID-19 samples originated in the United States, Italy and Spain. Sources were T cells, B-cell-depleted T cells, or PBMCs; the material itself was cDNA or gDNA.

In the authors' methods: Cell counts per sample came from amplifying reference gene primers. Repertoires were generated with immunoSEQ multiplex PCR, while TCRdb's copy carries only in-frame clones and drops some. V and J calls and clone size are those listed in that table; D and trimming were worked out from the DNA. There are approximately 250,000 clones in the sample; around 88% occur only once, and approximately 6% lies in the top ten. Between the trimmed V and J ends, which lost 0 bases and 2 bases, there was a span of 19 bases. The CDR3 loop spans 18 amino acids. Germline assignment: CDR1 MGHRA and CDR2 YSYEKL.

The receptor's source is a woman at least 80 years old with COVID-19, enrolled during active disease. V is TRBV4-1 and J is TRBJ2-5; D possibly corresponds to TRBD1 (6 bases). The sample was peripheral blood. In DNA, the CDR3 is TGCGCCAGCAGCCAAGATAGGACAGCCACGTTTGGGCAAGAGACCCAGTACTTC. The encoded protein is CASSQDRTATFGQETQYF.